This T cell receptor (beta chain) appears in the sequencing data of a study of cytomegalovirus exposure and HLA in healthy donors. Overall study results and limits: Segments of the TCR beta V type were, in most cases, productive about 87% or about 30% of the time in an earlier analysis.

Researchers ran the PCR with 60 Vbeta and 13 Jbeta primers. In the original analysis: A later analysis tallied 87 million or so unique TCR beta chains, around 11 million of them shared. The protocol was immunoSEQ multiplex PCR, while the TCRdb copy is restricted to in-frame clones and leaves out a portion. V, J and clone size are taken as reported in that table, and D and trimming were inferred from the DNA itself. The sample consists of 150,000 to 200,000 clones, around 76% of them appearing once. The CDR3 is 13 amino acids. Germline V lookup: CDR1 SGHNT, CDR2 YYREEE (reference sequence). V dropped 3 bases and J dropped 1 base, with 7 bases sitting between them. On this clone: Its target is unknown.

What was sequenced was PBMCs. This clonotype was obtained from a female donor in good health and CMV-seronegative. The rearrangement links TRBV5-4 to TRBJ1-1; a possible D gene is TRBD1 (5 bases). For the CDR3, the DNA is TGTGCCAGCAGCTGGGGCACGAACACTGAAGCTTTCTTT. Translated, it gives CASSWGTNTEAFF.